This TCR beta chain was captured by sequencing in a study of T cell responses to AZD1222 COVID-19 vaccine. Study-wide points: An increase in Spike-specific TCR breadth and depth was observed after two AZD1222 doses. Donors skewed white British and female; clonal diversity was possibly underestimated.

The protocol was immunoSEQ multiplex PCR, while the TCRdb copy is restricted to in-frame clones and leaves out a portion. The repertoire includes 95,000 to 150,000 clones, about nine tenths of them detected once, and around 7.7% sits in the top ten. Remarks on this clone: Its target is unknown.

Sequencing used peripheral blood, obtained on day 0 of AZD1222 vaccination. The source of this sequence is an adult in good health.

CDR3 sequence (DNA): TGTGCCAGCAGCCCGCCGAACACAGATACGCAGTATTTT. Residues: CASSPPNTDTQYF. The gene calls are TRBV12-3 or TRBV12-4 and TRBJ2-3; unclear D gene. The CDR3 length is 13 residues. Trimming pared 6 bases from V and 2 bases from J, leaving 9 bases between.